This T cell receptor beta chain was found in a study of blood T cell repertoires in COVID-19. Study summary: Some COVID-19 samples were acute and others convalescent; all came from the United States, Italy and Spain.

Germline CDR1 is MDHEN and CDR2 is SYDVKM. The CDR3 runs to 14 residues. V was pared by 2 bases and J by 4 bases, with 4 bases of the junction left unmatched. Assay used: immunoSEQ multiplex PCR; TCRdb lists only in-frame clones, some missing. The sample includes some 100,000 clones, 85% to 95% of them seen just once. The sample consisted of peripheral blood. V is TRBV28 and J is TRBJ2-7; 8 positions match TRBD1. The source of this sequence is a man over 45 with active COVID-19. The CDR3 coding sequence is TGTGCCAGCAGTTTAAGGGGGACAGGATACGAGCAGTACTTC. Protein product: CASSLRGTGYEQYF.